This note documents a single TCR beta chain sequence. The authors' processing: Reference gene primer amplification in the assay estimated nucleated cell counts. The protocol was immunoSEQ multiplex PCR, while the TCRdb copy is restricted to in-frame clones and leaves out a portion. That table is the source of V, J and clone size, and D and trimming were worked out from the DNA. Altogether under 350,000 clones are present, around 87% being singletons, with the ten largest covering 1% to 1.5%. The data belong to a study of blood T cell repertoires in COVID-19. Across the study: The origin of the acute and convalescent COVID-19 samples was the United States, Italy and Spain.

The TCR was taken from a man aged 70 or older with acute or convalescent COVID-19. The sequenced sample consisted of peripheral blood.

As DNA, the CDR3 is TGTGCCAGCAGTTCTGGACAGGTCTATGGCTACACCTTC. Translating it yields CASSSGQVYGYTF. The chain carries TRBV28 and TRBJ1-2; 7 positions match TRBD1. The germline V gene has CDR1 MDHEN and CDR2 SYDVKM. This CDR3 is built from 13 residues. V was pared by 4 bases and J by 4 bases, with 3 bases of the junction left unmatched.